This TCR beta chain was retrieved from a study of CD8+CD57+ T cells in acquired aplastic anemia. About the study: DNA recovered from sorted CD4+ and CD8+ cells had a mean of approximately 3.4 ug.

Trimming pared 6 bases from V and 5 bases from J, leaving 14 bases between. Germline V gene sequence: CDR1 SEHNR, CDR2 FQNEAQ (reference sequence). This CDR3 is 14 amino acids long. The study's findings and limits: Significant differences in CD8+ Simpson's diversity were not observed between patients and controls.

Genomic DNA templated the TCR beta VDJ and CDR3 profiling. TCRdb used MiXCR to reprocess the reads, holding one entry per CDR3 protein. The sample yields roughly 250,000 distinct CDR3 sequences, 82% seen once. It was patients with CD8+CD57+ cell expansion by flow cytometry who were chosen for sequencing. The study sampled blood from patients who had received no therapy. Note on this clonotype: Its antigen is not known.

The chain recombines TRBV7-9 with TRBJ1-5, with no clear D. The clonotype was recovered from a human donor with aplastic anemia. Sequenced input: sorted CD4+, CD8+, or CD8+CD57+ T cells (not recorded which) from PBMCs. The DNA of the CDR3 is TGTGCCAGCAGTGAGTCGAGAAGCGATCAGCCCCAGCATTTT. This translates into CASSESRSDQPQHF.